This entry features one T cell receptor (beta chain) sequence. Its recognized antigen is unknown. One end of the junction fails to match germline, which may point to a read error. From the cysteine through the phenylalanine, the CDR3 covers 14 amino acids. Only CDR3 DNA is held: 42 bases, read in frame from base 1. The entry originates in a study of blood T cells in healthy people across ages (dated by TCRdb to the mid-2010s). Concerning the study at large: In model experiments, roughly one uniquely barcoded TCR beta cDNA molecule per two T cells was captured by template switching. Age-related changes in TCR beta repertoire diversity were measured in the study by deep sequencing normalized with unique cDNA molecular identifiers. Donors were grouped into four age groups: young (average about 15 years), middle-aged (approximately 41), aged (approximately 67) and long-lived (approximately 75). To avoid experimental bias, donors of different ages were spread randomly across the sequencing lanes. Using the same blood draw, the study looked at two additional independent replicas of 1 million unique cDNA reads for two donors, one aged 18 to 30 and the other aged 80 or older.

Systemically healthy Caucasian individuals from Russia, 39 in total and aged about 6 to 90 years, were included as donors. Ten milliliters of peripheral blood were drawn from each donor into EDTA-treated Vacutainer tubes. Ficoll-Paque density-gradient centrifugation was used to isolate PBMCs, with at least 6 million per sample. Total RNA was extracted from PBMCs with Trizol reagent, with at least 6 micrograms obtained per sample. Naive CD45RAhigh/CD27high T cell percentages were measured by flow cytometry on a PBMC aliquot from every donor. The full study reports these points: There was a strong correlation between observed TCR beta diversity and the percentage of naive T cells measured by flow cytometry. Observed TCR beta diversity per million T cells fell roughly linearly with age, and a significant reduction was already apparent by age approximately 40. Compared with the aged group, the long-lived group had more naive CD4+ T cells, fewer expanded clones and increased TCR diversity, suggesting age selection. Estimates of total diversity based on one million sequenced T cells were considered lower bounds and underestimates. Since profiling was done on bulk unsorted PBMCs, naive and antigen-experienced compartments could not be conclusively compared. Because donor CMV infection status was unknown, age-related changes in expanded clonotypes were potentially confounded.

Library preparation was by 5' RACE. The sequencer listed for this sample is Illumina HiSeq 2500. A second PCR of roughly 7 to 12 cycles was run with a J-beta primer mix and a sample-barcoded 5' primer. A template-switch 5' adaptor carrying 12 random nucleotides introduced a unique molecular identifier onto each TCR beta cDNA molecule. At least 2.5 million CDR3-containing paired-end reads were obtained from each sample. All of the RNA was converted into first-strand cDNA using the Mint cDNA synthesis kit, with a TRBC-specific oligonucleotide serving as the primer. Following uracil-DNA glycosylase treatment, a first 18-cycle PCR with universal primers M1SS and BC2_uni_R was performed on all cDNA. The study's processing was this. Normalization of each sample was performed by random selection of 1 million high-quality reads, each carrying a distinct molecular identifier. Instead of being binned into consensus sequences, reads with shared molecular identifiers were discarded. MiTCR, set to a Q25 quality threshold and the strictest error-elimination algorithm, was used for CDR3 identification, clonotype clustering and error correction. A nonparametric unseen species model using Euler transformation provided a lower-bound estimate of total TCR beta diversity. Clones were called with MiXCR by TCRdb after fastp trimmed the public reads at Q25, and only in-frame beta chains were retained. Entries that share a CDR3 protein sequence are merged under the most common genes and DNA. For this entry, the V and J calls and clone size follow TCRdb and not the study's own pipeline. In all, the sample holds approximately 800,000 distinct CDR3 sequences, and around three fifths of those were seen once. Clones ranked in the top ten supply around a quarter of the sample.

The clonotype comes from a man aged 35-49 years in good health. The sequencing input was blood. The chain uses TRBV12-3 or TRBV12-4 and TRBJ2-4, with the D gene too uncertain to name. CDR3 loop: CAGSGVVAKNIQYF. The nucleotide sequence is TGTGCCGGCAGTGGCGTGGTAGCCAAAAACATTCAGTACTTC.